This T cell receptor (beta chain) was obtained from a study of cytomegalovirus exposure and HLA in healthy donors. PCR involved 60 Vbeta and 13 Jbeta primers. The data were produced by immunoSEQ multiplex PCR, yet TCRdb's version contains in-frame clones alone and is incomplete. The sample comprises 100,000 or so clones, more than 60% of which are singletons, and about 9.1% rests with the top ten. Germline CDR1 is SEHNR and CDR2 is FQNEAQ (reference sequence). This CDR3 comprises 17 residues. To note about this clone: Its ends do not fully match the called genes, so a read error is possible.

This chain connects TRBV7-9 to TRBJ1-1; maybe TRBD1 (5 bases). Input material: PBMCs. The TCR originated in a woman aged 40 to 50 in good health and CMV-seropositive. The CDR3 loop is CSSSLDYGGIGNTEAFF. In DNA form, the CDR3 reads TGTTCCAGCAGCTTAGACTACGGGGGGATAGGAAACACTGAAGCTTTCTTT.